The rows below give T cell receptor beta chains drawn from one sample of a study of tumor-infiltrating lymphocytes in primary liver carcinoma. TCRdb recomputed calls from the multiplex PCR reads with MiXCR, one row per CDR3 protein. Counted here are about 20,000 distinct CDR3 sequences, 80% occurring once; the ten biggest clones make up 35% to 45%. Sequencing used liver tumor tissue from sampling region 2. The receptor set was obtained from a woman in her thirties with primary liver carcinoma and hepatitis B virus infection. Both conserved end residues are part of each CDR3. D genes are given only for firm matches. Clone size is stated in some rows and not others, as once, few, many or a class when expanded.

>TRBV12-3/TRBV12-4|-|TRBJ2-3|-|14
TGTGCCAGCACTTTTGGTCGTAGCACAGATAAGCAGTACTTT
CASTFGRSTDKQYF
>TRBV5-5|-|TRBJ1-2|-|15
TGTGTCAGCAGCTTGGTGTCGAGCCCCGGGTATGGCTACACCTTC
CVSSLVSSPGYGYTF
>TRBV11-2|-|TRBJ1-2|-|14
TGTTCCAGCAGCTTAAGGGAAGCTTACTATGGCTATACCTTC
CSSSLREAYYGYTF
>TRBV4-1|TRBD2|TRBJ2-3|-|18
TGCACCAGCAGCCAAGATCATATTACTAGCGGGAGGGTGGATACGCGGTATTTT
CTSSQDHITSGRVDTRYF
>TRBV6-6|-|TRBJ2-3|-|17
TGTGAGAGCAGTTACCAGAGCGGACCTCGACGCACAGATACGCAGTATTTT
CESSYQSGPRRTDTQYF
>TRBV11-2|-|TRBJ1-1|-|15
TGTGCCAACAGCTTAAACCGAGGGAGGTTAAATGAAGCTTTCTTT
CANSLNRGRLNEAFF
>TRBV4-3|-|TRBJ2-1|-|15
TGCGCCAGCAGCCAGGGCATAAAAGGGTCCCGTGAGCAGTTCTTC
CASSQGIKGSREQFF
>TRBV21-1|-|TRBJ2-1|-|15
TGTGCCAGCAGTAAGTTTTTAGCGGGAAACAATGAGCAGTTCTTC
CASSKFLAGNNEQFF
>TRBV6-1|TRBD2|TRBJ2-7|-|14
TGCGACAGCAGTAACCTAGCGGGAGTATACGAGCAGTACTTC
CDSSNLAGVYEQYF
>TRBV12-3/TRBV12-4|TRBD2|TRBJ2-1|-|15
TGTGCCAGCAGGCTGTCCAGGACTAGCGGACTTGAGCTGTTCTTC
CASRLSRTSGLELFF
>TRBV10-3|-|TRBJ2-1|-|17
TGTGCCATCAGTGTGACCATGGCGGCTAGTGCGTACAATGAGCAGTTCTTC
CAISVTMAASAYNEQFF
>TRBV12-3/TRBV12-4|-|TRBJ2-3|-|13
TGTGCCTGCAGTTATCAGTACAGAGATACGCAATATTTT
CACSYQYRDTQYF
>TRBV7-3|TRBD2|TRBJ2-2|many|15
TGTGCCAGCAGCTTCGGGACTAGCGGGAGCGGGGAGCTGTTTTTT
CASSFGTSGSGELFF
>TRBV10-3|-|TRBJ2-1|-|17
TGTGCCATCAGTGAGACCATGGTGGCTAGCGCCTACAATAAGCAGTTCTTT
CAISETMVASAYNKQFF
>TRBV7-9|-|TRBJ1-5|once|15
TGTGCCAGCGGCTTGACGATCGGGAGGAGCCAGCCCCAGCATTTT
CASGLTIGRSQPQHF
>TRBV4-3|-|TRBJ2-3|-|18
TGCGCCAGCAGCCAGTCGGTCTGGCTGGGTAATCCCGATGATACACATTATTTT
CASSQSVWLGNPDDTHYF
>TRBV4-3|TRBD1|TRBJ2-7|-|18
TGTGCCAGCTGCCAAGCTGTGACAGGGGGTCACATTAGCTACGAGCAGTACTTC
CASCQAVTGGHISYEQYF
>TRBV6-6|-|TRBJ2-2|many|12
TGTGCCAGCAGTTATAGCTCCGGGGAGCTGCTTTTT
CASSYSSGELLF
>TRBV4-3|-|TRBJ2-7|-|18
TGCGCCAGCAGCCAAGCTGTGAGGGGGGGTCACATCAGCTACGATCAGTACTTC
CASSQAVRGGHISYDQYF
>TRBV11-2|-|TRBJ2-5|-|13
TGTACCAGCAGCCCTATACAGATAGAGACACAGTACTTC
CTSSPIQIETQYF
>TRBV29-1|-|TRBJ2-5|-|12
TGCAAGGGTAGACCAGACCAAGAGACCCAGTACTTC
CKGRPDQETQYF
>TRBV10-3|-|TRBJ2-1|-|14
TGTACCATCAGTCCCACGGCGACCCGGGATGAGCAATCCTTC
CTISPTATRDEQSF
>TRBV13|TRBD1|TRBJ1-1|-|14
TGTGCCTACAGGACAGGGGGTGCAATCACTGAAGCTTTCTTT
CAYRTGGAITEAFF
>TRBV11-2|-|TRBJ1-4|-|12
-
CASIPGGENCFF
>TRBV10-3|TRBD2|TRBJ2-1|-|17
TGTGCCATCAAGGGGAACGCTAGCGGGAGAAGTCTAGATGAGCAGTTCTTC
CAIKGNASGRSLDEQFF
>TRBV4-2|TRBD1|TRBJ2-7|-|18
TGTGTCAGCAGCCAGGAACGCCTAGGACAGGGGGGACCGCGCAAGCAGTACTTC
CVSSQERLGQGGPRKQYF
>TRBV11-2|TRBD1|TRBJ2-2|-|18
TGTGCCAGCAGCCAAGGGGGCTCTTATATCGCGAACACCGGGAAGCTGTTTTTT
CASSQGGSYIANTGKLFF
>TRBV5-6|-|TRBJ1-1|-|15
TGTGCCAGCAGCTTGGTGGGGGAGGTGAGCACTGAGGCTTTCTTT
CASSLVGEVSTEAFF
>TRBV4-2|-|TRBJ2-6|-|16
TGTGCCAGCAGCCAGGATAGAATCGCTAGGGTCAACGTCCTGACTTTC
CASSQDRIARVNVLTF
>TRBV12-3/TRBV12-4|-|TRBJ2-2|-|16
TGTGCCAGCAATTTTATCATGCAGAGGTACACCGGGGAGCTGTTTTTC
CASNFIMQRYTGELFF
>TRBV6-2/TRBV6-3|-|TRBJ2-3|-|14
TGTGCCAGCAGTTACTTGATCACGCGGGGCACTATCCTTTTT
CASSYLITRGTILF
>TRBV4-2|-|TRBJ2-7|-|18
TGTGCCAGCAGCCAGGAACACCTAGGACAGGAGGGACCGCGAGAGCAATACTTC
CASSQEHLGQEGPREQYF
>TRBV10-3|-|TRBJ1-3|-|14
TGTTCCATAAGTGAGTCAGTTTCTAGAAACACCATATATTTT
CSISESVSRNTIYF